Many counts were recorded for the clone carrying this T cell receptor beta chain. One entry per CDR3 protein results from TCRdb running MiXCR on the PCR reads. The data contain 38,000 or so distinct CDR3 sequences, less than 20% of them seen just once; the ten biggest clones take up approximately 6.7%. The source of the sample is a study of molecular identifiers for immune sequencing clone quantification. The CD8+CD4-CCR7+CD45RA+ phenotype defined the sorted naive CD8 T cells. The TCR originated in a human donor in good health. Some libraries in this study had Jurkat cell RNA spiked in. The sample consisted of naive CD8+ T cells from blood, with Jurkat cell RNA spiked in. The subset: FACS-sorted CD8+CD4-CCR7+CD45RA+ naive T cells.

In nucleotides, the CDR3 is TGCAGTGCCACCGAAGAGACCCAGTACTTC. This translates into CSATEETQYF. The chain employs TRBV20-1 and TRBJ2-5, with D unresolved. Trimming shortened V by 6 bases and J by 3 bases, and 5 bases separated the two germline ends. CDR1 and CDR2 from the germline V gene are DFQATT and SNEGSKA (reference sequence). CDR3 length: 10 amino acids.